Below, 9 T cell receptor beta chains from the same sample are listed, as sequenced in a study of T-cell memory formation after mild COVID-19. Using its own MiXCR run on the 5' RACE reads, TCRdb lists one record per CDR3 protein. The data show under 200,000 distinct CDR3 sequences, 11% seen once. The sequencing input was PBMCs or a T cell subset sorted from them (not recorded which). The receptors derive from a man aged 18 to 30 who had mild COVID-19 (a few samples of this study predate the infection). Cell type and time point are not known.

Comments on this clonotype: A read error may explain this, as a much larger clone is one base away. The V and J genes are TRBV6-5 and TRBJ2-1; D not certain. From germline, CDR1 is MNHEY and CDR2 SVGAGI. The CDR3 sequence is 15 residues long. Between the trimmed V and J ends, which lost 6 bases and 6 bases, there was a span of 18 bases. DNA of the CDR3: TGTGCCAGCAGCTCCCAGTGGGCGCTTGGCAATGAGCAGTTCTTC. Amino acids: CASSSQWALGNEQFF.

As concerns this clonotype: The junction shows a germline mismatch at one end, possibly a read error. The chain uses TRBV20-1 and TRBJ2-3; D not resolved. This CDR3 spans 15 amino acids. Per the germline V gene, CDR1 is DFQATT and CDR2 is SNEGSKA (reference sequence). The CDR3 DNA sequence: TGCATTGCTAGAGATCCAAAAACTAGCACAGATACGCAGTATTTT. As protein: CIARDPKTSTDTQYF.

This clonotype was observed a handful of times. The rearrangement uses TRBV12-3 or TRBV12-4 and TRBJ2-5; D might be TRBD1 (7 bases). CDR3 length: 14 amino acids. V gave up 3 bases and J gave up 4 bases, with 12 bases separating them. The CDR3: CASSFTGEVETQYF. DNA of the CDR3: TGTGCCAGCAGTTTCACAGGGGAGGTAGAGACCCAGTACTTC.

Here the CDR3 DNA reads TGCGCCAGCAGCAGTACAGGGGCAGACCTCTACAATGAGCAGTTCTTC. This gives the protein CASSSTGADLYNEQFF. The chain recombines TRBV5-1 with TRBJ2-1, with 7 positions matching TRBD1. The CDR3 has 16 residues. V trimming: 4 bases; J trimming: 3 bases; junction bases outside the gene matches: 10. Germline V gene sequence: CDR1 SGHRS, CDR2 YFSETQ.

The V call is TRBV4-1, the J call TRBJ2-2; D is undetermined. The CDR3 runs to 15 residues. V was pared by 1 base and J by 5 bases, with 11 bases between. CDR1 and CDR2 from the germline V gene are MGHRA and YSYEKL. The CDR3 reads CASSQGVWNTGELFF. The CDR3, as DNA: TGCGCCAGCAGCCAAGGGGTATGGAATACCGGGGAGCTGTTTTTT.

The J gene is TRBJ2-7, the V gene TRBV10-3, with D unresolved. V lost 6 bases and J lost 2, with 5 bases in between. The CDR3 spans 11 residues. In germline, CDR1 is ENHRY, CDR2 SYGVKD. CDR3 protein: CAISNTYEQYF. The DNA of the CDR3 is TGTGCCATCAGCAACACCTACGAGCAGTACTTC.

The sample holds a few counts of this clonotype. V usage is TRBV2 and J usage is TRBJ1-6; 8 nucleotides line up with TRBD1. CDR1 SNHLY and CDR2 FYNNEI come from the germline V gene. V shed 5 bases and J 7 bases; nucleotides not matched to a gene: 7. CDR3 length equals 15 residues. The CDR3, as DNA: TGTGCCAGCAGTTGGACAGGGCAAGGGAATTCACCCCTCCACTTT. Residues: CASSWTGQGNSPLHF.

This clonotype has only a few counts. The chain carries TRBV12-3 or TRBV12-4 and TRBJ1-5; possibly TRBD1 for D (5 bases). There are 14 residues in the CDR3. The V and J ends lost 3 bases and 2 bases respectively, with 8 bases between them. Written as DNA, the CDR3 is TGTGCCAGCAGTTTTCGCAGGGGCAATCAGCCCCAGCATTTT. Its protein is CASSFRRGNQPQHF.

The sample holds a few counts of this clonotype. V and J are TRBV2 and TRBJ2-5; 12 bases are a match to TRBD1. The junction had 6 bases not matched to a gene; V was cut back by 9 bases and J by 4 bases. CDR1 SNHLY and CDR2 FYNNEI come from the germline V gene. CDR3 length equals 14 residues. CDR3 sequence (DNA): TGTGCCAGAGGATGGGACAGGGGGCGAGAGACCCAGTACTTC. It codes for CARGWDRGRETQYF.